The clone carrying this T cell receptor beta chain was seen only once. Its matching antigen is unknown. This may come from a read error, since a much larger clone is one base off. This specimen comes from a study of CD8+CD57+ T cells in acquired aplastic anemia. Study results and limitations: Patients showed no significant difference from controls in CD8+ Simpson's diversity.

The sequenced patients had an expansion of CD8+CD57+ cells seen by flow cytometry. Template material for TCR beta VDJ and CDR3 profiling consisted of genomic DNA. TCRdb re-called the reads with MiXCR, one entry per CDR3 protein. The sample shows some 120,000 distinct CDR3 sequences, roughly 40% of them seen only once. CDR3 size: 14 residues. Germline V CDR1 and CDR2: SGHKS, YYEKEE (reference sequence). V dropped 4 bases and J dropped 2 bases, with 13 bases sitting between them. The source is a human donor with aplastic anemia. Sequencing used sorted CD4+, CD8+, or CD8+CD57+ T cells (not recorded which) from PBMCs. This chain connects TRBV5-5 to TRBJ2-7; D is uncertain. For the CDR3, the DNA is TGTGCCAGCAGCCTCTTCAACAGACCCTACGAGCAGTACGTC. This gives the protein CASSLFNRPYEQYV.